A single sample is the source of the 2 T cell receptor beta chains below, sequenced in a study of T-cell reconstitution after alpha-beta-depleted transplantation in children. Unique molecular identifiers were incorporated when the TCRbeta library was constructed. TCRdb re-analysed the PCR reads in MiXCR, keeping a single row per CDR3 protein. The data show 200,000 to 250,000 distinct CDR3 sequences, approximately 11% seen once. The sequencing used PBMCs, collected before TCRalphabeta/CD19-depleted stem cell transplant. The receptors shown here come from a child less than two years old with acute myeloid leukemia, due to receive a stem cell transplant.

In this sample, this clonotype turned up many times. At one boundary the junction diverges from the germline segment, which might be a read error. V gene TRBV2 combines with J gene TRBJ1-3; D unclear. From germline, CDR1 is SNHLY and CDR2 FYNNEI. This CDR3 comprises 12 residues. In DNA form, the CDR3 reads TGTGCCAGCAGTGAAGGTGGACACACCATATATTTT. Amino acids: CASSEGGHTIYF.

This clonotype was found many times. The gene calls are TRBV6-1 and TRBJ1-1; D unresolved. The V and J ends lost 6 bases and 4 bases respectively, with 18 bases between them. Germline values: CDR1 MNHNS, CDR2 SASEGT. This CDR3 contains 15 residues. The CDR3 sequence is CASRTLGGLGTEAFF. DNA of the CDR3: TGTGCCAGCAGGACCCTTGGCGGGCTGGGCACTGAAGCTTTCTTT.